A single sample is the source of the 27 T cell receptor beta chains below, sequenced in a study of T cell responses to AZD1222 COVID-19 vaccine (TCRdb year 2021). The library was produced with the immunoSEQ multiplex PCR assay. TCRdb stores this immuneACCESS table with in-frame sequences only. Part of the clones is absent; in the studies checked, under half of the shortfall reflects unresolved V genes, and no reason is known for the rest. A total of roughly 180,000 clones appear in this sample, around 90% of them only once. The top ten hold around 2.6% of the sample. This sample's time point label indicates: baseline before first vaccination. The sample was peripheral blood, taken on day 0 of AZD1222 vaccination. Receptor source: an adult in good health.

This chain links TRBV7-9 with TRBJ2-3; 8 bases align to TRBD2. The CDR3 is made up of 15 amino acids. In germline, CDR1 is SEHNR, CDR2 FQNEAQ (reference sequence). The V gene end was trimmed by 11 bases and the J gene end by 0 bases; junction bases not matched to a gene: 10. As DNA, the CDR3 is TGTGCCGTCGGGGGGGTAGCGGAAAGCACAGATACGCAGTATTTT. It translates to CAVGGVAESTDTQYF.

The chain has TRBV19 and TRBJ1-1; D is ambiguous. This CDR3 is 14 amino acids long. Germline loops: CDR1 LNHDA, CDR2 SQIVND (reference sequence). Trimming removed 7 bases from V and 4 bases from J, with 16 bases in between. CDR3 loop: CASIPPGRPTEAFF. CDR3 nucleotide sequence: TGTGCCAGTATCCCCCCCGGGCGGCCCACTGAAGCTTTCTTT.

This CDR3 reads CASSPSSNTIYF. The CDR3 bases are TGTGCCAGCAGCCCGTCCTCGAACACCATATATTTT. The rearrangement links TRBV7-9 to TRBJ1-3, with D unclear. The CDR3 contains 12 residues. V was pared by 5 bases and J by 7 bases, with 9 bases between. The V gene's germline CDR1 is SEHNR and CDR2 FQNEAQ (reference sequence).

The chain couples TRBV21-1 to TRBJ1-5; the D call of TRBD1 is as the table states it, not checked on the DNA. TRBV21-1 is a known pseudogene. This CDR3 is built from 16 residues. CDR3: CASSPSEGQLNQPQHF. Written as DNA, the CDR3 is TGTGCCAGCAGTCCCTCGGAGGGACAGCTCAATCAGCCCCAGCATTTT.

This chain uses TRBV6-5 with TRBJ1-1; weak D call: TRBD1 (5 bases). V lost 0 bases to trimming and J lost 0 bases, with 8 bases between them. CDR3 length: 15 amino acids. The germline gives CDR1 MNHEY, CDR2 SVGAGI. CDR3 DNA: TGTGCCAGCAGTTACTCGTGGGGCATGAACACTGAAGCTTTCTTT. Translated: CASSYSWGMNTEAFF.

This clone was observed a few times. The chain is built from TRBV2 and TRBJ2-7; no definite D call. There are 17 residues in the CDR3. Per germline, CDR1 SNHLY and CDR2 FYNNEI. The germline V and J ends were trimmed by 1 base and 3 bases, with 19 bases remaining between them. The CDR3 loop reads CASSEGWAILPNYEQYF. The DNA for the CDR3 is TGTGCCAGCAGTGAAGGGTGGGCAATTTTACCCAACTACGAGCAGTACTTC. The whole variable domain, filled in from reference TRBV2 and TRBJ2-7, reads EPEVTQTPSHQVTQMGQEVILRCVPISNHLYFYWYRQILGQKVEFLVSFYNNEISEKSEIFDDQFSVERPDGSNFTLKIRSTKLEDSAMYFCASSEGWAILPNYEQYFGPGTRLTVT.

This chain links TRBV10-2 with TRBJ2-1; 8 positions agree with TRBD2. The CDR3 is 13 residues long. The J segment lost 10 bases and the V segment lost 6 bases, leaving 8 bases of the junction unmatched. Germline lookup yields CDR1 WSHSY and CDR2 SAAADI. This CDR3 is CASSLGLAGEQFF. As DNA, the CDR3 is TGCGCCAGCAGCCTCGGACTAGCCGGGGAGCAGTTCTTC.

The chain employs TRBV4-2 and TRBJ1-2; no clear D gene. The germline gives CDR1 LGHNA, CDR2 YNFKEQ. V lost 0 bases and J lost 0, with 8 bases in between. The CDR3 consists of 15 residues. The CDR3 spells CASSQDRSANYGYTF. In DNA form, the CDR3 reads TGTGCCAGCAGCCAAGATAGGTCAGCTAACTATGGCTACACCTTC.

The chain uses TRBV9 and TRBJ2-1; 9 positions agree with TRBD1. CDR3 length: 16 amino acids. V was pared by 3 bases and J by 3 bases, with 7 bases of the junction left unmatched. Germline V CDR1 and CDR2: SGDLS, YYNGEE. The DNA for the CDR3 is TGTGCCAGCAGCGCTCACAGGGGGCCGGACTACAATGAGCAGTTCTTC. Encoded protein: CASSAHRGPDYNEQFF.

This clone was picked up one time. For the CDR3, the DNA is TGTGCCAGCATCTCCGGGACAGCCGGGAACACTGAAGCTTTCTTT. This sequence encodes CASISGTAGNTEAFF. The chain has TRBV28 and TRBJ1-1, with 7 nucleotides matching TRBD1. V lost 7 bases to trimming and J lost 1 base; unmatched junction nucleotides: 9. This CDR3 contains 15 residues. CDR1 and CDR2 from the germline V gene are MDHEN and SYDVKM. Full variable domain (missing parts from reference TRBV28 and TRBJ1-1): DVKVTQSSRYLVKRTGEKVFLECVQDMDHENMFWYRQDPGLGLRLIYFSYDVKMKEKGDIPEGYSVSREKKERFSLILESASTNQTSMYLCASISGTAGNTEAFFGQGTRLTVV.

This rearrangement joins TRBV19 to TRBJ2-7; no firm D call. With 9 bases removed from V and 0 bases from J, the gap between germline ends came to 6 bases. CDR1 LNHDA and CDR2 SQIVND come from the germline V gene (reference sequence). CDR3 size: 11 residues. This CDR3 reads CASGRSYEQYF. As DNA, the CDR3 is TGTGCCAGCGGGCGCTCCTACGAGCAGTACTTC.

This clone is judged medium-sized. This chain connects TRBV6-5 to TRBJ2-7; no reliable D call. The CDR3 is 15 residues long. V was shortened by 6 bases and J by 5 bases, with 20 bases between the two germline ends. Germline V CDR1 and CDR2: MNHEY, SVGAGI. CDR3 sequence reads: CASRSLTGVDHEQYF. CDR3 sequence (DNA): TGTGCCAGCAGGAGTCTGACTGGAGTGGACCACGAGCAGTACTTC.

The chain employs TRBV5-1 and TRBJ2-3; D unclear. V lost 5 bases and J lost 6, with 13 bases in between. Germline V gene lookup returns CDR1 SGHRS and CDR2 YFSETQ. The CDR3 spans 13 residues. The CDR3 region is CASRQMDRDTQYF. DNA of the CDR3: TGCGCCAGCAGACAAATGGACCGGGATACGCAGTATTTT.

This chain uses TRBV7-6 with TRBJ1-1; the D is unclear. V was shortened by 4 bases and J by 2 bases, with 8 bases between the two germline ends. The CDR3 is 13 residues long. In germline, CDR1 is SGHVS, CDR2 FNYEAQ. The CDR3 DNA sequence: TGTGCCAGCAGCTACGGAGGCAACACTGAAGCTTTCTTT. Translation gives CASSYGGNTEAFF.

The chain carries TRBV10-3 and TRBJ1-2; TRBD1 is a possible D gene (6 bases). Germline V gives CDR1 ENHRY, CDR2 SYGVKD. The CDR3 length is 14 residues. V was shortened by 0 bases and J by 8 bases, with 13 bases between the two germline ends. CDR3 DNA sequence: TGTGCCATCAGTGAGTCTGGGGGGGCGCAAGGCTACACCTTC. It codes for CAISESGGAQGYTF.

The V call is TRBV7-3, the J call TRBJ1-2; D not resolved. This CDR3 is built from 13 residues. Germline-derived CDR1 and CDR2 are SGHTA and FQGTGA. V was trimmed by 4 bases and J by 8 bases, leaving 14 bases between them. In DNA, the CDR3 is TGTGCCAGCAGCTCGGGCCCTCAAGGAGGCTACACCTTC. Translating it yields CASSSGPQGGYTF.

The chain has TRBV28 and TRBJ1-2; D remains unclear. The CDR3 spans 13 residues. Germline V gene data show CDR1 as MDHEN and CDR2 as SYDVKM. With 6 bases removed from V and 4 bases from J, the gap between germline ends came to 12 bases. The CDR3 loop is CASREGVVYGYTF. CDR3 DNA: TGTGCCAGCAGGGAGGGAGTGGTCTATGGCTACACCTTC.

This chain links TRBV5-1 with TRBJ1-4, with TRBD1 as a possible D gene (6 bases). Trimming left V 5 bases short and J 8 bases short, with 13 bases between. The CDR3 length is 13 residues. Germline V CDR1 and CDR2: SGHRS, YFSETQ. Here the CDR3 reads CASRITGQEKLFF. In DNA form, the CDR3 reads TGCGCCAGCAGGATAACAGGGCAGGAAAAACTGTTTTTT. Full variable domain (outside the CDR3, taken from reference TRBV5-1 and TRBJ1-4): KAGVTQTPRYLIKTRGQQVTLSCSPISGHRSVSWYQQTPGQGLQFLFEYFSETQRNKGNFPGRFSGRQFSNSRSEMNVSTLELGDSALYLCASRITGQEKLFFGSGTQLSVL.

This rearrangement joins TRBV24-1 to TRBJ2-2, with D maybe TRBD2 (6 bases). CDR3 size: 16 residues. CDR1 and CDR2 (germline): KGHDR, SFDVKD. Trimming removed 7 bases from V and 1 base from J, with 15 bases in between. The CDR3 DNA is TGTGCCACCAGCGACCAGGGAGGACTGAACACCGGGGAGCTGTTTTTT. It encodes CATSDQGGLNTGELFF.

CDR3 region: CASSPTGREQYF. The CDR3 coding sequence is TGTGCCAGCTCACCGACAGGGCGCGAGCAGTACTTC. This chain joins TRBV18 and TRBJ2-7; 7 nucleotides line up with TRBD1. Germline V gives CDR1 KGHSH, CDR2 LQKENI. Germline trimming cut 3 bases from V and 6 bases from J; bases unmatched to any gene: 2. The CDR3 has 12 residues. Supplemented by reference TRBV18 and TRBJ2-7, the full variable domain reads NAGVMQNPRHLVRRRGQEARLRCSPMKGHSHVYWYRQLPEEGLKFMVYLQKENIIDESGMPKERFSAEFPKEGPSILRIQQVVRGDSAAYFCASSPTGREQYFGPGTRLTVT.

V and J are TRBV5-1 and TRBJ1-2; D not resolved. CDR3 size: 14 residues. The V end was cut by 4 bases, the J end by 2 bases, with 12 bases between. In germline, CDR1 is SGHRS, CDR2 YFSETQ. The CDR3 sequence: CASSVDPGNYGYTF. Here the CDR3 DNA reads TGCGCCAGCAGCGTAGACCCGGGGAACTATGGCTACACCTTC.

This rearrangement joins TRBV5-1 to TRBJ1-2; no definite D call. Per germline, CDR1 SGHRS and CDR2 YFSETQ. This CDR3 contains 13 residues. V lost 2 bases and J lost 4, with 9 bases in between. The CDR3 loop reads CASSFPGSYGYTF. The CDR3 DNA reads TGCGCCAGCAGCTTTCCGGGAAGCTATGGCTACACCTTC.

The genes are TRBV3-1 (or the pseudogene TRBV3-2) and TRBJ2-7, with TRBD2 identical over 11 bases. Germline assignment: CDR1 LGHDT and CDR2 YNNKEL (reference sequence). J lost 6 bases, V lost 4 bases, and 14 bases had no gene match. The CDR3 length is 17 residues. The CDR3: CASSLSLRLAGKGEQYF. The CDR3 bases are TGTGCCAGCAGCCTATCTTTACGACTAGCGGGAAAAGGCGAGCAGTACTTC.

The chain links TRBV29-1 to TRBJ2-7, with no clear D. V lost 0 bases to trimming and J lost 1 base, with 10 bases between them. The CDR3 runs 14 residues. Germline CDR1 is SQVTM and CDR2 is ANQGSEA. The CDR3 nucleotides read TGCAGCGTTGAAGATCCGGGTAATTCCTACGAGCAGTACTTC. Residues: CSVEDPGNSYEQYF.

This chain uses TRBV6-5 with TRBJ1-5, with 11 bases lining up with TRBD1. Losses at the gene ends were 7 bases for V and 7 bases for J; bases not matched to a gene: 9. Germline V gives CDR1 MNHEY, CDR2 SVGAGI. The CDR3 loop spans 15 amino acids. In DNA, the CDR3 is TGTGCCAGCAACCCCAGGACAGGGGGCTGGCAGCCCCAGCATTTT. Translation: CASNPRTGGWQPQHF.

The chain couples TRBV18 to TRBJ1-1, with 9 bases matching TRBD1. V was clipped by 3 bases and J by 0 bases; unmatched bases: 11. This CDR3 is built from 18 residues. Germline V lookup: CDR1 KGHSH, CDR2 LQKENI. The CDR3 sequence: CASSPSEGTGTMNTEAFF. CDR3 bases: TGTGCCAGCTCACCCTCCGAGGGGACAGGGACGATGAACACTGAAGCTTTCTTT.

This chain links TRBV24-1 with TRBJ2-2; D is undetermined. CDR1 KGHDR and CDR2 SFDVKD come from the germline V gene. CDR3 size: 15 residues. V gave up 1 base and J gave up 5 bases, with 10 bases separating them. The CDR3 region is CATSDLARQTGELFF. CDR3 bases: TGTGCCACCAGTGATTTAGCACGGCAGACCGGGGAGCTGTTTTTT.